One sample yielded the 7 T cell receptor beta chains listed below, sequenced in a study of response to subunit inactivated influenza vaccine. A single record per CDR3 protein comes from TCRdb applying MiXCR to the RT-PCR reads. The sample comprises over 300,000 distinct CDR3 sequences, 21% of which are singletons, and 10% to 13% rests with the top ten. The sample consisted of PBMCs from blood, taken approximately 20 months after vaccination. These receptor sequences come from a man aged 45 to 75 who received an inactivated influenza vaccine.

V usage is TRBV5-1 and J usage is TRBJ2-1; no firm D call. CDR1 and CDR2 from the germline V gene are SGHRS and YFSETQ. Trimming cost V 1 base and J 2 bases, with 10 bases left between them. This CDR3 contains 15 residues. The CDR3 here is CASSLMLGTYNEQFF. DNA for the CDR3: TGCGCCAGCAGCTTGATGCTGGGTACCTACAATGAGCAGTTCTTC.

This clonotype was counted between two and nine times. This chain connects TRBV5-6 to TRBJ1-2; D call uncertain. Germline V CDR1 and CDR2: SGHDT, YYEEEE. CDR3 length equals 12 residues. Trimming cost V 0 bases and J 4 bases, with 4 bases left between them. The CDR3 DNA is TGTGCCAGCAGCTTGGCAGTCTATGGCTACACCTTC. This gives the protein CASSLAVYGYTF.

The chain links TRBV7-8 to TRBJ2-1, with no clear D. CDR1 and CDR2 (germline): SGHVS, FQNEAQ. CDR3 size: 17 residues. Trimming took 5 bases from V and 0 from J, leaving 17 bases between them. As DNA, the CDR3 is TGTGCCAGCAGCACCCAAGACTTACTGAGCTCCTACAATGAGCAGTTCTTC. Its translation is CASSTQDLLSSYNEQFF.

The table lists this clonotype with a few counts. This chain links TRBV20-1 with TRBJ1-1, with 8 bases fitting TRBD1. Germline lookup yields CDR1 DFQATT and CDR2 SNEGSKA (reference sequence). The CDR3 has 16 residues. V shed 0 bases, J shed 4 bases, and the junction held 10 bases outside the gene matches. The CDR3 bases are TGCAGTGCTAGAGATTTGACAGGGGAGAAGGGCACTGAAGCTTTCTTT. It yields the protein CSARDLTGEKGTEAFF.

This clonotype was observed a handful of times. The chain has TRBV9 and TRBJ1-1; D possibly corresponds to TRBD1 (5 bases). V lost 4 bases to trimming and J lost 0 bases, with 10 bases between them. The CDR3 runs 14 residues. CDR1 and CDR2 (germline): SGDLS, YYNGEE. This CDR3 reads CASSTREVNTEAFF. The CDR3 bases are TGTGCCAGCAGCACCAGGGAAGTGAACACTGAAGCTTTCTTT.

This clonotype turned up a few times. The chain links TRBV10-3 to TRBJ2-3; tentative D call: TRBD2 (5 bases). Germline V gene data show CDR1 as ENHRY and CDR2 as SYGVKD. The V gene lost 7 bases and the J gene lost 2 bases, with 13 bases spanning the gap. The CDR3 is 14 residues long. The CDR3 spells CAIMGGLYTDTQYF. As DNA, the CDR3 is TGTGCCATCATGGGCGGGCTATACACAGATACGCAGTATTTT.

Concerning this clonotype: A much larger clonotype is one base distant, so this may be a read error. V and J are TRBV12-3 or TRBV12-4 and TRBJ1-1, with no clear D. The CDR3 loop spans 14 amino acids. The CDR3, as DNA: TGTGCCAGCAGTTTAGTTTCGATCAACACTGAAGCTTTATTT. The encoded protein is CASSLVSINTEALF.